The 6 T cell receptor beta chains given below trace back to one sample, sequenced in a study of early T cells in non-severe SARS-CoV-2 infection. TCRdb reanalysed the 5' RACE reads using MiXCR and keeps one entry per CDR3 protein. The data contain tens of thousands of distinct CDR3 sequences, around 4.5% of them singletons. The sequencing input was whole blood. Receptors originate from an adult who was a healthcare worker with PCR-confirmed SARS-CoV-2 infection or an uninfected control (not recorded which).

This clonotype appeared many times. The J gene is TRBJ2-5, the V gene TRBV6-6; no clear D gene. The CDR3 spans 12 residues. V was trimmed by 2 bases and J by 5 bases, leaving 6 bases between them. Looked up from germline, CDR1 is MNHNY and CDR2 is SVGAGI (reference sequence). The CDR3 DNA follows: TGTGCCAGCAGTTACCCCCCGGAGACCCAGTACTTC. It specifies CASSYPPETQYF.

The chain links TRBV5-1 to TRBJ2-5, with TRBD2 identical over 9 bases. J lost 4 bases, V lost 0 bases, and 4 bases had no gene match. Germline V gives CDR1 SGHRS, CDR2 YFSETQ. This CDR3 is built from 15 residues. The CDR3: CASSLVPSGIETQYF. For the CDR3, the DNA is TGCGCCAGCAGCTTGGTCCCTAGCGGGATAGAGACCCAGTACTTC. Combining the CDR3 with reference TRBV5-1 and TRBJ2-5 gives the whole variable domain KAGVTQTPRYLIKTRGQQVTLSCSPISGHRSVSWYQQTPGQGLQFLFEYFSETQRNKGNFPGRFSGRQFSNSRSEMNVSTLELGDSALYLCASSLVPSGIETQYFGPGTRLLVL.

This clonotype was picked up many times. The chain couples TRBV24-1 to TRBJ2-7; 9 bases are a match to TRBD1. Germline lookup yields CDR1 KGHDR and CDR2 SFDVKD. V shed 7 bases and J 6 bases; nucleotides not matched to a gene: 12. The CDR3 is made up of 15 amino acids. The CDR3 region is CATSHPGQGGLEQYF. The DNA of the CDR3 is TGTGCCACCAGCCATCCGGGACAGGGAGGTCTCGAGCAGTACTTC.

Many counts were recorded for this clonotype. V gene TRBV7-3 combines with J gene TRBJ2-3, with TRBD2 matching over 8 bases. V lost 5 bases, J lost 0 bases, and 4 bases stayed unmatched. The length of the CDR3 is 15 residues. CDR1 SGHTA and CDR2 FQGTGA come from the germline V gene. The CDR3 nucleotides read TGTGCCAGCAGCCGGGCGGGGGGAAGCACAGATACGCAGTATTTT. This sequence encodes CASSRAGGSTDTQYF.

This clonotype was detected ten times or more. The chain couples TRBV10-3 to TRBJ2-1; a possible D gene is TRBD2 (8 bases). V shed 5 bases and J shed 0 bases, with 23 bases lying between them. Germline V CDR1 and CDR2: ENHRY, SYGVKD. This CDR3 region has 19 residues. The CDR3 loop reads CAISIDRVRAGASYNEQFF. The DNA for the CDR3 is TGTGCCATCAGTATCGACAGGGTAAGAGCGGGGGCCTCCTACAATGAGCAGTTCTTC.

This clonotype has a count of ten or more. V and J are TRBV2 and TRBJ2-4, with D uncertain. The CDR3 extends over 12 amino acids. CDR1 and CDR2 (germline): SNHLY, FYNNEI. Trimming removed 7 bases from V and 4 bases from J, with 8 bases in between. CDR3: CASKAVKNIQYF. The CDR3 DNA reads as TGTGCCAGCAAAGCAGTAAAAAACATTCAGTACTTC.